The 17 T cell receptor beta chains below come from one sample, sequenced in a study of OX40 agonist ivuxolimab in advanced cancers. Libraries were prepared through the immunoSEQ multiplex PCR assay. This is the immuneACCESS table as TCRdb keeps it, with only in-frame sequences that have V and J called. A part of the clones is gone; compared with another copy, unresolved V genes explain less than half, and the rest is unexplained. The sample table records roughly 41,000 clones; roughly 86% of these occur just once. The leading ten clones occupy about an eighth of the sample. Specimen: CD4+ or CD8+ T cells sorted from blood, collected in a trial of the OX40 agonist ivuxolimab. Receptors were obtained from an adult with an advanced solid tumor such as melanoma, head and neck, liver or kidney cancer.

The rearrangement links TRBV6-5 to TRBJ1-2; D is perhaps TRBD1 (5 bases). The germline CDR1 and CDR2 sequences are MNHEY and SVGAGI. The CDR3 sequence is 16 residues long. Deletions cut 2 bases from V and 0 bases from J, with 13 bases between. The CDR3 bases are TGTGCCAGCAGTTACACCCCGACAGCTACTAACTATGGCTACACCTTC. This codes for CASSYTPTATNYGYTF.

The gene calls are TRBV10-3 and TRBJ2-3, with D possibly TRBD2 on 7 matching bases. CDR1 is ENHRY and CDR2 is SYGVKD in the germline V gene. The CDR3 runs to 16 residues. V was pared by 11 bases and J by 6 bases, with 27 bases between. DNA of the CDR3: TGTGCCTCCCGTGGGGGGGCAGGGCCGGCGTTCGATACGCAGTATTTT. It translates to CASRGGAGPAFDTQYF.

CDR3 sequence (DNA): TGTGCCAGTGAGGTCCTGGGGAGCTCCTACGAGCAGTACTTC. It is translated as CASEVLGSSYEQYF. The chain uses TRBV6-1 and TRBJ2-7; D may be TRBD2 (5 bases). This CDR3 has 14 amino acids. Germline V gene lookup returns CDR1 MNHNS and CDR2 SASEGT. The V gene lost 9 bases and the J gene lost 0 bases, with 15 bases spanning the gap.

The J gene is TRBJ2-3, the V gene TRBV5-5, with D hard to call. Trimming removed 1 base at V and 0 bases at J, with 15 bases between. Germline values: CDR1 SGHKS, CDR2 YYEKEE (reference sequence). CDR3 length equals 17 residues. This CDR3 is CASSLRREVESTDTQYF. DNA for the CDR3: TGTGCCAGCAGCTTGCGGCGAGAGGTCGAAAGCACAGATACGCAGTATTTT.

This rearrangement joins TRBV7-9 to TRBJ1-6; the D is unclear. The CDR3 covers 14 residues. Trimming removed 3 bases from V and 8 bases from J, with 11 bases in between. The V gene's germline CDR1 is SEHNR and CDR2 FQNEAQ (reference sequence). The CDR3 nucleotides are TGTGCCAGCAGCTTTTGGCCGACGGATTCACCCCTCCACTTT. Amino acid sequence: CASSFWPTDSPLHF.

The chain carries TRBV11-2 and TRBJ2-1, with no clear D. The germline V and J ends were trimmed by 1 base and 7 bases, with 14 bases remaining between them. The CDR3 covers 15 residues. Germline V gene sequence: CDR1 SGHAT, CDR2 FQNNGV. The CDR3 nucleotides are TGTGCCAGCAGCTTAGGTCCGATCCCAGTGAATGAGCAGTTCTTC. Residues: CASSLGPIPVNEQFF.

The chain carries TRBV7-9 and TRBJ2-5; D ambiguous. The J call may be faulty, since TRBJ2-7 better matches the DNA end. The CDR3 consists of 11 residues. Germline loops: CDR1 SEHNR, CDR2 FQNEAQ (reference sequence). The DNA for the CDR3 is TGTGCCAGCAGTCAAATAGACGAGCAGTACTTC. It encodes CASSQIDEQYF.

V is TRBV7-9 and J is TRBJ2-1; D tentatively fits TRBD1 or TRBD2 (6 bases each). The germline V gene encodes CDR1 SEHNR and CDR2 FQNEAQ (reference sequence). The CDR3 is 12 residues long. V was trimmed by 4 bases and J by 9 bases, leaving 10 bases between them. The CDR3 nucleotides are TGTGCCAGCAGCTGGGGGGCAGTTGAGCAGTTCTTC. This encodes CASSWGAVEQFF.

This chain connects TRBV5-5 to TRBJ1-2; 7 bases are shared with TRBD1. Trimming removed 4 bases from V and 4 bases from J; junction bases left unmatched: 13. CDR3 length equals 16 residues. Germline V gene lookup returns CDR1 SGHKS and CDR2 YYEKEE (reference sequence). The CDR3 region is CASSLTLTGRGYGYTF. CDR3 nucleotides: TGTGCCAGCAGCCTTACCCTGACAGGGAGAGGCTATGGCTACACCTTC.

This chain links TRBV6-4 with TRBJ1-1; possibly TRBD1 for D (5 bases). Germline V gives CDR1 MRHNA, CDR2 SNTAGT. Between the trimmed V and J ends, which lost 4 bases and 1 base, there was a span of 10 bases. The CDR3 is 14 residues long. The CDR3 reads CASSVDTENTEAFF. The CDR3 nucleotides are TGTGCCAGCAGTGTGGACACAGAGAACACTGAAGCTTTCTTT.

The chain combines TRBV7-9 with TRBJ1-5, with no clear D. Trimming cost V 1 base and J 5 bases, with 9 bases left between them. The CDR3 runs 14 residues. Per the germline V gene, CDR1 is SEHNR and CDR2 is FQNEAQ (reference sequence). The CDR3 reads CASSLEHEDQPQHF. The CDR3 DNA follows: TGTGCCAGCAGCTTAGAGCACGAGGATCAGCCCCAGCATTTT.

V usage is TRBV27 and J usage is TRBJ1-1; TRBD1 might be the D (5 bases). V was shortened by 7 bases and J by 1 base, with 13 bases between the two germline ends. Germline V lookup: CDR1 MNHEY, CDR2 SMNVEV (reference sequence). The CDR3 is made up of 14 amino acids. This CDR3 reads CASTNTGANTEAFF. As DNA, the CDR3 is TGTGCCAGCACTAACACCGGGGCGAACACTGAAGCTTTCTTT.

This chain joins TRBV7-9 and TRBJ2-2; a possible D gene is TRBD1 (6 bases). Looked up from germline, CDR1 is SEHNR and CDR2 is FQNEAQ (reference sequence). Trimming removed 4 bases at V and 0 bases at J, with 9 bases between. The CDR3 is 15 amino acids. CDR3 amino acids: CASSSRTANTGELFF. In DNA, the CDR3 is TGTGCCAGCAGCTCCCGGACAGCGAACACCGGGGAGCTGTTTTTT.

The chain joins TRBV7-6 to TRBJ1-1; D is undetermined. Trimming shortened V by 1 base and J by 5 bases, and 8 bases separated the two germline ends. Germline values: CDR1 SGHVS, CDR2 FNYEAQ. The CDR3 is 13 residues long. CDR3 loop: CASSLEIGTEAFF. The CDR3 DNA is TGTGCCAGCAGCTTAGAAATAGGGACTGAAGCTTTCTTT.

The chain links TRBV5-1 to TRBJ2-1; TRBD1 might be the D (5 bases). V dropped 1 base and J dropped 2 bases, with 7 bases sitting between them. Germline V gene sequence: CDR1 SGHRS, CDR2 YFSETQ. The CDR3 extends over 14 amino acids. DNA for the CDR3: TGCGCCAGCAGCTTGCTAGGGGCCTACAATGAGCAGTTCTTC. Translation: CASSLLGAYNEQFF. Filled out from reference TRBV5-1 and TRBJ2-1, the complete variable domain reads KAGVTQTPRYLIKTRGQQVTLSCSPISGHRSVSWYQQTPGQGLQFLFEYFSETQRNKGNFPGRFSGRQFSNSRSEMNVSTLELGDSALYLCASSLLGAYNEQFFGPGTRLTVL.

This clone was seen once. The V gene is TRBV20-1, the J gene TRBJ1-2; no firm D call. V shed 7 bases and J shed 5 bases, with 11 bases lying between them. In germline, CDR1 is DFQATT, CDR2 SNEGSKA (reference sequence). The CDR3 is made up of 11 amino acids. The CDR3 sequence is CSGPGEYGYTF. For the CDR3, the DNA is TGCAGTGGACCGGGTGAATATGGCTACACCTTC.

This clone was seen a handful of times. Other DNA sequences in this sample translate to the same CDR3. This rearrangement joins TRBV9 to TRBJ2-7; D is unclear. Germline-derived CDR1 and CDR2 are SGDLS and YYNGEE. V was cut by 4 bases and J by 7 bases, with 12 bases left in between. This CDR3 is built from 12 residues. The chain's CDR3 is CASSLGGDEQYF. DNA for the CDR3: TGTGCCAGCAGCCTCGGTGGAGATGAGCAGTACTTC.